Below, one T cell receptor (beta chain) is given with its context. Its antigen is currently unknown. This entry is derived from a study of identifying expanded T cells in peripheral blood. Germline V gives CDR1 SQVTM, CDR2 ANQGSEA. The CDR3 sequence is 13 residues long. V gave up 3 bases and J gave up 5 bases; unmatched junction bases: 5. During the collection period, no donor immune events like infections were recorded. Study results and limitations: Across healthy donors, higher total template counts meant significantly greater approximately two-week count variance.

Sequencing was performed with immunoSEQ multiplex PCR; in TCRdb, only in-frame clones are kept and a portion is missing. The sample includes some 75,000 clones, roughly nine tenths seen only once; the top ten take about 3.3%. The specimen sequenced was blood. The chain combines TRBV29-1 with TRBJ2-7; 9 bases fit TRBD1. This TCR was sampled from a person aged 18-69 years in good health. The DNA for the CDR3 is TGCAGCGTTGAGGGACAGGGTGTGCACGAGCAGTACTTC. Protein sequence: CSVEGQGVHEQYF.